Listed below are T cell receptor beta chains from one sample, sequenced in a study of radiation and T cells in renal cell carcinoma. Here immunoSEQ multiplex PCR was the method, and the copy in TCRdb shows in-frame clones only, minus some. This sample yields around 170,000 clones, of which about 87% are seen a single time; roughly 12% belongs to the top ten. The sequenced sample was blood, obtained from a patient whose treatment included radiotherapy and nephrectomy. These TCRs come from a woman aged 45-60 years with renal cell carcinoma. Each CDR3 is given with its conserved first and last residue. A D gene is named only where the DNA matches it firmly. Size values are once, few and many counts, or a class for expanded clones, and some rows have none.

>13|TRBJ1-1|TRBV7-3|-|few
CASSLQANTEAFF
TGTGCCAGCAGCTTACAGGCGAACACTGAAGCTTTCTTT
>13|TRBJ2-5|TRBV4-3|-|-
CASSKQFGETQYF
TGCGCCAGCAGCAAACAGTTCGGGGAGACCCAGTACTTC
>15|TRBJ1-1|TRBV19|-|-
CASSIAGGFETEAFF
TGTGCCAGTAGTATAGCTGGGGGTTTTGAGACTGAAGCTTTCTTT
>15|TRBJ1-5|TRBV19|TRBD1|-
CASSTAGGERQPQHF
TGTGCCAGTAGTACCGCAGGGGGGGAAAGGCAGCCCCAGCATTTT
>15|TRBJ2-1|TRBV25-1|-|-
CASSEPGQVSNEQFF
TGTGCCAGCAGTGAACCGGGGCAGGTGAGCAATGAGCAGTTCTTC
>17|TRBJ1-2|TRBV30|TRBD1|-
CAWSITGTGGIWAGYTF
TGTGCCTGGAGTATCACCGGGACAGGGGGCATCTGGGCTGGCTACACCTTC
>11|TRBJ2-7|TRBV23-1|-|-
CARQLSYEQYF
TGCGCAAGACAGTTATCCTACGAGCAGTACTTC
>15|TRBJ1-4|TRBV30|-|-
CAWSAHRATNEKLFF
TGTGCCTGGAGTGCCCACAGGGCAACTAATGAAAAACTGTTTTTT
>13|TRBJ2-7|TRBV11-2|-|-
CASSSHPSYEQYF
TGTGCCAGCAGCTCTCACCCCTCCTACGAGCAGTACTTC
>17|TRBJ2-1|TRBV19|TRBD2|once
CASSRPPGLETLNEQFF
TGTGCCAGTAGTAGACCCCCGGGACTAGAGACTTTAAATGAGCAGTTCTTC
>14|TRBJ2-7|TRBV6-5|-|-
CASRETGRPYEQYF
TGTGCCAGCAGGGAAACAGGACGTCCCTACGAGCAGTACTTC
>19|TRBJ2-3|TRBV4-2|TRBD2|-
CASSQDLLAGGPSTDTQYF
TGTGCCAGCAGCCAAGATCTACTAGCGGGGGGGCCGAGCACAGATACGCAGTATTTT
>16|TRBJ1-1|TRBV4-2|-|-
CASSQDWGRMNTEAFF
TGTGCCAGCAGCCAAGATTGGGGCAGAATGAACACTGAAGCTTTCTTT